One sample yielded the 11 T cell receptor beta chains listed below, sequenced in a study of CD8 T cells in Susac syndrome. The authors reverse transcribed roughly 0.45 to 1 ug RNA with random hexamers. TCRdb re-called the immunoSEQ multiplex PCR reads with MiXCR, one entry per CDR3 protein. The sample includes over 350,000 distinct CDR3 sequences, approximately 85% seen only once; the top ten take under 0.15%. Material: CD8+ T cells from PBMCs. These receptor sequences come from a human donor with multiple sclerosis.

The genes are TRBV27 and TRBJ2-3; D perhaps matches TRBD2 (5 bases). CDR1 is MNHEY and CDR2 is SMNVEV in the germline V gene (reference sequence). The CDR3 contains 15 residues. V shed 0 bases and J shed 0 bases, with 7 bases lying between them. CDR3 sequence reads: CASSLSDSSTDTQYF. The CDR3 region has the DNA TGTGCCAGCAGTTTATCGGACTCAAGCACAGATACGCAGTATTTT.

The chain recombines TRBV18 with TRBJ1-2, with D perhaps matching TRBD1 (6 bases). V lost 1 base and J 4 bases, leaving 19 bases between the germline ends. This CDR3 spans 17 amino acids. Germline V CDR1 and CDR2: KGHSH, LQKENI. CDR3 nucleotides: TGTGCCAGCTCACCACTTCGGGGGCCTTACTCCGTCTATGGCTACACCTTC. Translated, it gives CASSPLRGPYSVYGYTF.

The table lists this clonotype with a few counts. The chain joins TRBV5-8 to TRBJ1-1, with D unresolved. V dropped 0 bases and J dropped 4 bases, with 4 bases sitting between them. The CDR3 extends over 12 amino acids. Germline V lookup: CDR1 SGHTS, CDR2 YDEGEE. The CDR3 sequence: CASSLDSTEAFF. CDR3 sequence (DNA): TGTGCCAGCAGCTTGGACTCCACTGAAGCTTTCTTT.

The chain has TRBV6-1 and TRBJ2-7; unclear D gene. The V gene lost 5 bases and the J gene lost 1 base, with 15 bases spanning the gap. Germline CDR1 MNHNS, CDR2 SASEGT. The CDR3 sequence is 15 residues long. CDR3: CASSQNHKPSYEQYF. In DNA, the CDR3 is TGTGCCAGCAGTCAAAACCACAAACCGTCCTACGAGCAGTACTTC.

The chain couples TRBV4-1 to TRBJ1-2, with a tentative D call TRBD1 (5 bases). Looked up from germline, CDR1 is MGHRA and CDR2 is YSYEKL. V lost 0 bases and J 6 bases, leaving 8 bases between the germline ends. The CDR3 consists of 13 residues. In nucleotides, the CDR3 is TGCGCCAGCAGCCAAGAGACGGGGGATGGCTACACCTTC. As protein: CASSQETGDGYTF.

The rearrangement uses TRBV6-5 and TRBJ2-2, with D possibly matching TRBD1 (6 bases). The CDR3 extends over 19 amino acids. Looked up from germline, CDR1 is MNHEY and CDR2 is SVGAGI. Trimming cost V 1 base and J 7 bases, with 25 bases left between them. CDR3 coding DNA: TGTGCCAGCAGTTACTTACCTTATTACAGGGTTCTTGACATCGGGGAGCTGTTTTTT. Amino acid sequence: CASSYLPYYRVLDIGELFF.

This sequence joins TRBV12-3 or TRBV12-4 and TRBJ2-3; 12 bases line up with TRBD2. The CDR3 is 17 amino acids. The V and J ends lost 6 bases and 2 bases, in that order; junction bases with no gene match: 9. In DNA, the CDR3 is TGTGCCAGCAGCCCCCGGACTAGCGGGGAGCCCACAGATACGCAGTATTTT. Translation: CASSPRTSGEPTDTQYF.

The chain couples TRBV6-1 to TRBJ2-7; 11 nucleotides align to TRBD2. CDR3 size: 14 residues. The V gene's germline CDR1 is MNHNS and CDR2 SASEGT. The trim removed 7 bases at V and 3 bases at J, leaving 5 bases unmatched. CDR3 DNA: TGTGCCAGCACCCCACTAGCGGGAGTCTACGAGCAGTACTTC. It translates to CASTPLAGVYEQYF.

The CDR3, as DNA: TGTGCCATCAGTGAATCGGGACTAGCGGGAGGGCCCCTTTTTCGTGAGCAGTTCTTC. It codes for CAISESGLAGGPLFREQFF. V and J are TRBV10-3 and TRBJ2-1, with TRBD2 matching 16 bases. CDR1 is ENHRY and CDR2 is SYGVKD in the germline V gene. CDR3 size: 19 residues. The ends lost 3 bases at V and 9 bases at J; junction bases unmatched: 14.

The rearrangement links TRBV4-1 to TRBJ1-2; D ambiguous. This CDR3 has 16 residues. Per germline, CDR1 MGHRA and CDR2 YSYEKL. V was cut by 1 base and J by 4 bases, with 16 bases left in between. For the CDR3, the DNA is TGCGCCAGCAGCCAAGGCTCGGTTCCCCGGGGCTATGGCTACACCTTC. Protein: CASSQGSVPRGYGYTF.

The rearrangement uses TRBV3-1 and TRBJ2-2; D possibly corresponds to TRBD2 (5 bases). The germline V gene has CDR1 LGHDT and CDR2 YNNKEL (reference sequence). The V and J ends lost 1 base and 7 bases respectively, with 16 bases between them. This CDR3 has 16 amino acids. CDR3 DNA sequence: TGTGCCAGCAGCCAAGGATGGGCCGGGGTAGGCGGGGAGCTGTTTTTT. Protein sequence: CASSQGWAGVGGELFF.